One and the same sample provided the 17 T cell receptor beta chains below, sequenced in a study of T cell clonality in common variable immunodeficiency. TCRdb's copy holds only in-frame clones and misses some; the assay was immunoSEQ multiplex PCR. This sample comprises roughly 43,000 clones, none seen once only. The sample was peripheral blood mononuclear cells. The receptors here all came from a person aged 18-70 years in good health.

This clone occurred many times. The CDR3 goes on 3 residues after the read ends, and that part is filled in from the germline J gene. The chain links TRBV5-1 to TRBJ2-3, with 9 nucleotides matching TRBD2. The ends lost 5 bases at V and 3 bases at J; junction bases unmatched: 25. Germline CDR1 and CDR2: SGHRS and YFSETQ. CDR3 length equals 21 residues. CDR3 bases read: TGCGCCAGCAGACCCGGTGGTATTGGTCTAGCGGGGAGGAGGAGAACAGATACG. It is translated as CASRPGGIGLAGRRRTDT. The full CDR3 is CASRPGGIGLAGRRRTDTQYF.

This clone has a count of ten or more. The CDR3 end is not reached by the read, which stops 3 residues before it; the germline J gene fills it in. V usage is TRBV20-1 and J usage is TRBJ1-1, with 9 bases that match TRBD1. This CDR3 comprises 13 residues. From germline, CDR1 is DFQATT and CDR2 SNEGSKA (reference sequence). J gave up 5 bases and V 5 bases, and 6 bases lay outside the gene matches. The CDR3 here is CSAPGTGITEAFF. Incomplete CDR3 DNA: TGCAGTGCTCCCGGGACAGGGATAACTGAA.

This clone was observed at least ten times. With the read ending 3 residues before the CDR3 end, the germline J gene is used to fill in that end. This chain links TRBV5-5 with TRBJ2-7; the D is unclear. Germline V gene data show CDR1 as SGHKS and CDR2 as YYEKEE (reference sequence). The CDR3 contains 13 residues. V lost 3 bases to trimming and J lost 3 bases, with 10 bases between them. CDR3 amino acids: CASSSFQNYEQYF. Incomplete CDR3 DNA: TGTGCCAGCAGCTCGTTTCAGAACTACGAG.

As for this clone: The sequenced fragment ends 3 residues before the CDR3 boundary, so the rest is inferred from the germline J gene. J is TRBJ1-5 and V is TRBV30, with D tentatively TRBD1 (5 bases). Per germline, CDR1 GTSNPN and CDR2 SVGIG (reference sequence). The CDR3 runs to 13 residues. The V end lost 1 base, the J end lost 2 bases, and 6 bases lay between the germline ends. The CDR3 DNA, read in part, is TGTGCCTGGAGTGCACAGGGCAATCAGCCC. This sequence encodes CAWSAQGNQP. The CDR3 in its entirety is CAWSAQGNQPQHF.

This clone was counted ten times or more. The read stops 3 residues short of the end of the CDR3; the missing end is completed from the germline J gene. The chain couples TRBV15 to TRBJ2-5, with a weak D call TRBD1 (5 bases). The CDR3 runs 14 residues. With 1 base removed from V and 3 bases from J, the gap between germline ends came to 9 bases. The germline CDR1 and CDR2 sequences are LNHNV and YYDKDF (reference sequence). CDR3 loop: CATSRALGEETQYF. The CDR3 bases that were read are TGTGCCACCAGCAGAGCCCTAGGGGAAGAGACC.

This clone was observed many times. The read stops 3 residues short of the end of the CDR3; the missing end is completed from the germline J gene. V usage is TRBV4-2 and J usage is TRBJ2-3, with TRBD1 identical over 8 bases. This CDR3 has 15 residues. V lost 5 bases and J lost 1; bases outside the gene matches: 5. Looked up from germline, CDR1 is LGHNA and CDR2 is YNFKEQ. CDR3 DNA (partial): TGTGCCAGCAGCACAAGACAGGGGCGCACAGATACG. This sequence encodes CASSTRQGRTDT. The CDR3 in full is CASSTRQGRTDTQYF.

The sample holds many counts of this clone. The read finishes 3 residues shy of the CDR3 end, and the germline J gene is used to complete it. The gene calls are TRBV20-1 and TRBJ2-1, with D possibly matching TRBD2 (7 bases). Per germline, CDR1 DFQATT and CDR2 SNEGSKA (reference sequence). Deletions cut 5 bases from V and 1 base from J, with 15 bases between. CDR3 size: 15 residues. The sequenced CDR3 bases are TGCAGTGCTTGGGGGGCTAGCGGATCCTACAATGAG. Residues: CSAWGASGSYNE. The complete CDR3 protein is CSAWGASGSYNEQFF.

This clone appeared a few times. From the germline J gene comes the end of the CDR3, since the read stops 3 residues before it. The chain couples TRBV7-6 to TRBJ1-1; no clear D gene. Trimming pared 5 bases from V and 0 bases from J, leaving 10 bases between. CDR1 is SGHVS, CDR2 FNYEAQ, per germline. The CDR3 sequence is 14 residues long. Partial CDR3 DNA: TGTGCCAGCAGCGCGGGGTCGATGAACACTGAA. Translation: CASSAGSMNTE. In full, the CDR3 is CASSAGSMNTEAFF.

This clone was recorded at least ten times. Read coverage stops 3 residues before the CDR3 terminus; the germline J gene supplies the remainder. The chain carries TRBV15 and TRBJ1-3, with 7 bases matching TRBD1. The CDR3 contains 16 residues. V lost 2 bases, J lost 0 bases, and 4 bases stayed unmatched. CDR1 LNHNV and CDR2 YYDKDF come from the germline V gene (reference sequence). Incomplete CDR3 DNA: TGTGCCACCAGCAGACTCCCAGGGGGCTCTGGAAACACC. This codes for CATSRLPGGSGNT. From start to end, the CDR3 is CATSRLPGGSGNTIYF. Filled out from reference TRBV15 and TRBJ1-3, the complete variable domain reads DAMVIQNPRYQVTQFGKPVTLSCSQTLNHNVMYWYQQKSSQAPKLLFHYYDKDFNNEADTPDNFQSRRPNTSFCFLDIRSPGLGDTAMYLCATSRLPGGSGNTIYFGEGSWLTVV.

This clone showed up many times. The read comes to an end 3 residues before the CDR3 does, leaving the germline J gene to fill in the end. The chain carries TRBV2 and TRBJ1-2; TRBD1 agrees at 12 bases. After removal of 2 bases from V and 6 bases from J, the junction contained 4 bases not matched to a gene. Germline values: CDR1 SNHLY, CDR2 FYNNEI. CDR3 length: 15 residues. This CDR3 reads CASSEWGTGGDGYTF. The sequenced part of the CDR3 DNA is TGTGCCAGCAGTGAATGGGGGACAGGGGGCGATGGC.

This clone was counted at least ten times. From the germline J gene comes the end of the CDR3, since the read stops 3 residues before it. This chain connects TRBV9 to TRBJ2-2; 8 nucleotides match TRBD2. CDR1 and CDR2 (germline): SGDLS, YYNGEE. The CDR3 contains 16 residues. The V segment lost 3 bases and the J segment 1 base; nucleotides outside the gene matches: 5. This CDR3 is CASSGRSGGNTGELFF. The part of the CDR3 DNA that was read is TGTGCCAGCAGCGGAAGAAGCGGGGGGAACACCGGGGAG.

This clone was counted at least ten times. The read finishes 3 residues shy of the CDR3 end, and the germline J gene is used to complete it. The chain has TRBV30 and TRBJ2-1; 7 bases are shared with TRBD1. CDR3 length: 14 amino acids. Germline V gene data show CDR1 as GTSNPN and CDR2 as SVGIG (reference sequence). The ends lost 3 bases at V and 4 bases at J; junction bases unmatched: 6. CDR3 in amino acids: CAWRPGQLYNEQFF. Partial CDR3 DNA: TGTGCCTGGAGACCGGGACAGCTATACAATGAG.

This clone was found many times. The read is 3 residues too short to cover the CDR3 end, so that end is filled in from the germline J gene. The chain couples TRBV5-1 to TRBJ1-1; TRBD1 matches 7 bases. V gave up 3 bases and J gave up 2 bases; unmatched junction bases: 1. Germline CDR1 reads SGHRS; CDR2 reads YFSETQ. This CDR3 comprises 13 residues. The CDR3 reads CASSWDRNTEAFF. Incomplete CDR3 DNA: TGCGCCAGCAGCTGGGACAGAAACACTGAA.

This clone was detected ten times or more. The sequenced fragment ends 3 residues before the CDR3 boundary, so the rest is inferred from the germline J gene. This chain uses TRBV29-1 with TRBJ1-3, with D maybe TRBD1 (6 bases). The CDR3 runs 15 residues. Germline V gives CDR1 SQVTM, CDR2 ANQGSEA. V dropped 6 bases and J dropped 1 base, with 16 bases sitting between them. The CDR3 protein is CSVGETGSSGNTIYF. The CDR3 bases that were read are TGCAGCGTGGGGGAAACAGGGTCTTCTGGAAACACC.

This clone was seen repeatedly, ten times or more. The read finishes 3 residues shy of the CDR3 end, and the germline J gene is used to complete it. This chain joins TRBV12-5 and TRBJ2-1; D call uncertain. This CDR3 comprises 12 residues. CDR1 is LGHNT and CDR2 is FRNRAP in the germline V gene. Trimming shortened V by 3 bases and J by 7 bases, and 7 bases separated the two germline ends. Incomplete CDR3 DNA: TGTGCTAGTGGTTTTCAGTATAATGAG. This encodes CASGFQYNE. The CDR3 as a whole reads CASGFQYNEQFF.

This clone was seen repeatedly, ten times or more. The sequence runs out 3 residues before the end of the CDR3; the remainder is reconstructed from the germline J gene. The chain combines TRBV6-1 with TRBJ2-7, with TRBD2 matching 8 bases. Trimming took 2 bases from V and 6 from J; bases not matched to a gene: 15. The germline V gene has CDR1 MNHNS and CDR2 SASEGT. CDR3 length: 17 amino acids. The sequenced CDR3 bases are TGTGCCAGCAGTGAAACGATGACGGGGGGGCGCTTCCTCGAG. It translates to CASSETMTGGRFLE. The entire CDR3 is CASSETMTGGRFLEQYF.

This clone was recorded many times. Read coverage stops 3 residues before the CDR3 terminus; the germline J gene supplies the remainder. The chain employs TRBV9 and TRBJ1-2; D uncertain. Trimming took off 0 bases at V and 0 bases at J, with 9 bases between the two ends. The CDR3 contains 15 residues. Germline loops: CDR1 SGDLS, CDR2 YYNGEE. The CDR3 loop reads CASSVDQAPNYGYTF. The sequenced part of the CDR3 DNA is TGTGCCAGCAGCGTAGATCAGGCACCTAACTATGGC.